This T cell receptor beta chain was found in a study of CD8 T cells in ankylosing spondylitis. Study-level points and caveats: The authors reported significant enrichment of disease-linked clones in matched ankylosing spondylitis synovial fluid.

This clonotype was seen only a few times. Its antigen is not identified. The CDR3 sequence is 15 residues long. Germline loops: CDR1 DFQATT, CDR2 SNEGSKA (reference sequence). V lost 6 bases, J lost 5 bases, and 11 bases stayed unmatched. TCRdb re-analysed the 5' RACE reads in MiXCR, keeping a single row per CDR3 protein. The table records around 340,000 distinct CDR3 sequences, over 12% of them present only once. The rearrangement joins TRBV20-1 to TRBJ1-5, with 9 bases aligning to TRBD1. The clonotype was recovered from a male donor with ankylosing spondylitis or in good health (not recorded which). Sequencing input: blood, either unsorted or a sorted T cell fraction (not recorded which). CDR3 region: CSALGTGSVHQPQHF. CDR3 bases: TGCAGTGCACTCGGGACAGGGTCGGTTCATCAGCCCCAGCATTTT.